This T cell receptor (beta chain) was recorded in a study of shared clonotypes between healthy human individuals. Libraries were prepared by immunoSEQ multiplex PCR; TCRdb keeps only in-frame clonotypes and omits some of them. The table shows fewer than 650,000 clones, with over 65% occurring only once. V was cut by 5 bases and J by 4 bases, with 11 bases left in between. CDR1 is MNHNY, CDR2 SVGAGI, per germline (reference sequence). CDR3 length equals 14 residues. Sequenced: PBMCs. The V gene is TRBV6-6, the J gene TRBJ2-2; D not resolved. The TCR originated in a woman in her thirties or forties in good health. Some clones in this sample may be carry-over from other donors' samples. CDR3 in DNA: TGTGCCAGCAGTACGCACCAAGTCACCGGGGAGCTGTTTTTT. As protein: CASSTHQVTGELFF.